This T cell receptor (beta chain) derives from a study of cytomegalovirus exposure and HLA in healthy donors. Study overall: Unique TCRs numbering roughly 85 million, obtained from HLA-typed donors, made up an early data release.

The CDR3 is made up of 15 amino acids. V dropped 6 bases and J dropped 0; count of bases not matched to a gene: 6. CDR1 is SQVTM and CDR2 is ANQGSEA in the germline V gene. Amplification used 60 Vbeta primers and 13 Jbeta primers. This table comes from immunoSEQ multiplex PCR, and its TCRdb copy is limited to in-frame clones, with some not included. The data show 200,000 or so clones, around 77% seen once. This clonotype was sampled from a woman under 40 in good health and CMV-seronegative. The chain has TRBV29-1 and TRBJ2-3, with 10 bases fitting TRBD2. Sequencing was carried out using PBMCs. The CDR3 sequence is CSVRGTSESTDTQYF. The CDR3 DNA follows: TGCAGCGTCCGAGGGACTAGCGAGAGCACAGATACGCAGTATTTT.